This TCR beta chain was identified in a study of PD-1 blockade in classical Hodgkin lymphoma. Study-wide results and caveats: The diversity seen at baseline in complete responders resembled that of newly diagnosed patients. Why repertoires differed is undefined; disease activity or prior therapy possibly contributed.

CDR3 length: 12 residues. Germline assignment: CDR1 SQVTM and CDR2 ANQGSEA. Trimming left V 6 bases short and J 5 bases short, with 14 bases between. In regard to this clone: Its antigen is as yet unknown.

Using immunoSEQ multiplex PCR, the repertoire was profiled, and TCRdb retains in-frame clones only, with some absent. The sample consists of approximately 37,000 clones, around 78% of them appearing once. Relapse after autologous stem cell transplantation occurred in every patient, and brentuximab vedotin exposure varied. Classifying best responses yielded complete response, partial response or progressive disease. The V and J genes are TRBV29-1 and TRBJ2-7; D is possibly TRBD1 or TRBD2 (5 bases each). The origin of this receptor is a human donor with classical Hodgkin lymphoma. The source material was peripheral blood mononuclear cells (PBMCs), sampled at baseline. The CDR3 loop reads CSVVWGLHEQYF. The CDR3 coding sequence is TGCAGCGTCGTGTGGGGGTTACACGAGCAGTACTTC.